The next 29 T cell receptor beta chains were all read from a single sample in a study of identical twins (dated by TCRdb to about 2016). The method behind the library was 5' RACE. The sequencer was an Illumina HiSeq 2000. The public reads were quality trimmed at Q25 with fastp and then assembled into clones with MiXCR by TCRdb, keeping productive beta chains. Each CDR3 protein gets just one entry, which takes the most common genes and DNA from the rows behind it. In all, the sample holds more than 400,000 distinct CDR3 sequences, and roughly 15% of those were seen once. Jointly, the top ten make up 0.35% to 0.45% of the sample. Another study also made use of these data, one on yellow fever vaccine responses in identical twins.

The sequenced material came from CD4+ T cells sorted from blood. The receptors shown here come from a woman between 18 and 29 years old in good health.

This clonotype was detected a few times. The rearrangement links TRBV6-5 to TRBJ1-2; TRBD1 might be the D (5 bases). Germline values: CDR1 MNHEY, CDR2 SVGAGI. The CDR3 length is 11 residues. V lost 3 bases and J lost 12, with 11 bases in between. The CDR3 coding sequence is TGTGCCAGCAGTTATCGGGGGGAAGACACCTTC. Its translation: CASSYRGEDTF.

V and J are TRBV10-3 and TRBJ2-7; no firm D call. This CDR3 has 16 residues. The germline gives CDR1 ENHRY, CDR2 SYGVKD. V dropped 0 bases and J dropped 0 bases, with 12 bases sitting between them. CDR3 region: CAISESSGSLSYEQYV. Written as DNA, the CDR3 is TGTGCCATCAGTGAGTCTTCAGGCTCCCTCTCCTACGAGCAGTACGTC.

There are a few counts of this clonotype. The chain links TRBV5-5 to TRBJ1-2; 7 bases are shared with TRBD1. There are 15 residues in the CDR3. The V segment lost 3 bases and the J segment 1 base; nucleotides outside the gene matches: 6. The V gene's germline CDR1 is SGHKS and CDR2 YYEKEE (reference sequence). The CDR3 loop is CASSYQTGHNYGYTF. In DNA, the CDR3 is TGTGCCAGCAGCTACCAGACAGGGCATAACTATGGCTACACCTTC.

There are a few counts of this clonotype. The chain combines TRBV29-1 with TRBJ2-5; D is possibly TRBD1 (8 bases). V shed 7 bases and J shed 2 bases, with 14 bases lying between them. CDR3 size: 13 residues. From germline, CDR1 is SQVTM and CDR2 ANQGSEA. The CDR3 bases are TGCAGCGCAGCGGGACAGGCACAAGAGACCCAGTACTTC. Translated: CSAAGQAQETQYF.

The V call is TRBV6-1, the J call TRBJ1-2; D may be TRBD1 (6 bases). The CDR3 has 15 residues. Trimming took off 8 bases at V and 10 bases at J, with 26 bases between the two ends. Germline V gene data show CDR1 as MNHNS and CDR2 as SASEGT. In DNA form, the CDR3 reads TGTGCCAGCGGCACCGAAAAAGGACAGTTAGTAGCCTACACCTTC. It yields the protein CASGTEKGQLVAYTF.

The chain combines TRBV20-1 with TRBJ2-7; tentatively, D is TRBD2 (6 bases). This CDR3 is built from 13 residues. The V end lost 6 bases, the J end lost 7 bases, and 19 bases lay between the germline ends. Per the germline V gene, CDR1 is DFQATT and CDR2 is SNEGSKA (reference sequence). CDR3 sequence reads: CSARDSGAGEQYF. The CDR3 DNA reads TGCAGTGCACGGGACTCCGGGGCGGGGGAGCAGTACTTC.

This clonotype has ten or more counts. The rearrangement links TRBV28 to TRBJ2-7; TRBD2 aligns across 13 bases. CDR1 is MDHEN, CDR2 SYDVKM, per germline. The CDR3 is 16 residues long. V lost 5 bases, J lost 3 bases, and 7 bases stayed unmatched. In nucleotides, the CDR3 is TGTGCCAGCAGTCCGGGACTAGCGGGATTAGTCTACGAGCAGTACTTC. Amino acid sequence: CASSPGLAGLVYEQYF.

The rearrangement links TRBV6-6 to TRBJ1-4; D call uncertain. V was cut by 8 bases and J by 5 bases, with 12 bases left in between. The germline V gene has CDR1 MNHNY and CDR2 SVGAGI (reference sequence). CDR3 size: 13 residues. CDR3 bases: TGTGCCAGCTGTGCGGGTAGAAATGAAAAACTGTTTTTT. It codes for CASCAGRNEKLFF.

This clonotype occurred many times. The chain is built from TRBV5-1 and TRBJ2-1; 7 bases agree with TRBD1. The J segment lost 11 bases and the V segment lost 5 bases, leaving 13 bases of the junction unmatched. The germline CDR1 and CDR2 sequences are SGHRS and YFSETQ. The CDR3 covers 14 residues. Written as DNA, the CDR3 is TGCGCCAGCAGTCTTGGACAGGCGATGAGTAAGCAGTTCTTC. Protein product: CASSLGQAMSKQFF.

The chain couples TRBV2 to TRBJ2-1; 8 bases fit TRBD2. Trimming removed 11 bases from V and 7 bases from J; junction bases left unmatched: 10. Per the germline V gene, CDR1 is SNHLY and CDR2 is FYNNEI. CDR3 length equals 13 residues. The CDR3 region is CASLERELNEQFF. DNA of the CDR3: TGTGCCTCCCTGGAGCGGGAGTTGAATGAGCAGTTCTTC.

V usage is TRBV2 and J usage is TRBJ2-4, with TRBD1 matching over 9 bases. There are 15 residues in the CDR3. Germline V gives CDR1 SNHLY, CDR2 FYNNEI. The junction had 5 bases not matched to a gene; V was cut back by 6 bases and J by 2 bases. As DNA, the CDR3 is TGTGCCAGCAGAACAGGGGGCGCAACCAAAAACATTCAGTACTTC. The encoded protein is CASRTGGATKNIQYF. Full variable domain (remainder filled in from reference TRBV2 and TRBJ2-4): EPEVTQTPSHQVTQMGQEVILRCVPISNHLYFYWYRQILGQKVEFLVSFYNNEISEKSEIFDDQFSVERPDGSNFTLKIRSTKLEDSAMYFCASRTGGATKNIQYFGAGTRLSVL.

This clonotype was detected only a few times. The chain links TRBV20-1 to TRBJ2-5; 10 bases are shared with TRBD1. CDR1 and CDR2 (germline): DFQATT, SNEGSKA (reference sequence). V trimming: 6 bases; J trimming: 2 bases; junction bases outside the gene matches: 6. The CDR3 extends over 14 amino acids. For the CDR3, the DNA is TGCAGTGCACACCGGGACAGGGGACAAGAGACCCAGTACTTC. Protein product: CSAHRDRGQETQYF.

This clonotype was picked up many times. V gene TRBV5-5 combines with J gene TRBJ2-1; D call uncertain. Per the germline V gene, CDR1 is SGHKS and CDR2 is YYEKEE (reference sequence). The CDR3 loop spans 15 amino acids. V was shortened by 2 bases and J by 1 base, with 10 bases between the two germline ends. CDR3 DNA: TGTGCCAGCAGCTTTTCTCTGACTTCCTACAATGAGCAGTTCTTC. This translates into CASSFSLTSYNEQFF.

The chain couples TRBV10-3 to TRBJ2-2; D unresolved. V lost 0 bases to trimming and J lost 0 bases, with 8 bases between them. This CDR3 has 16 residues. Germline CDR1 reads ENHRY; CDR2 reads SYGVKD. CDR3 residues: CAISESGSANTGELFF. Here the CDR3 DNA reads TGTGCCATCAGTGAGTCGGGCAGCGCGAACACCGGGGAGCTGTTTTTT.

This chain uses TRBV6-5 with TRBJ1-2; 8 nucleotides agree with TRBD1. Trimming cost V 2 bases and J 4 bases; bases outside gene matches: 3. The CDR3 runs to 14 residues. Germline CDR1 reads MNHEY; CDR2 reads SVGAGI. The CDR3 region has the DNA TGTGCCAGCAGTTACCCGGGACAGGTCTATGGCTACACCTTC. Encoded protein: CASSYPGQVYGYTF.

This chain links TRBV19 with TRBJ2-3, with 8 bases matching TRBD2. Trimming cost V 6 bases and J 0 bases; bases outside gene matches: 11. The CDR3 extends over 17 amino acids. CDR1 is LNHDA and CDR2 is SQIVND in the germline V gene (reference sequence). The CDR3 loop reads CASRRAGDLFSTDTQYF. The CDR3 region has the DNA TGTGCCAGTAGAAGAGCGGGGGACCTTTTTAGCACAGATACGCAGTATTTT.

This clonotype was seen only a few times. This chain joins TRBV12-3 or TRBV12-4 and TRBJ1-5; D gene unclear. The CDR3 has 17 residues. V was clipped by 1 base and J by 5 bases, with 18 bases between them. Here the CDR3 DNA reads TGTGCCAGCAGTTTAGATGCCCGGGCAGGCAGGCATCAGCCCCAGCATTTT. The encoded protein is CASSLDARAGRHQPQHF.

This clonotype was recorded only once. At one boundary the junction diverges from the germline segment, which might be a read error. V and J are TRBV12-3 or TRBV12-4 and TRBJ2-2, with 11 nucleotides matching TRBD2. This CDR3 is 18 amino acids long. Here the CDR3 reads CTSSPRVAGGPRTGELFF. The CDR3 DNA sequence: TGTACCAGCAGTCCTCGTGTAGCGGGAGGGCCACGAACCGGGGAGCTGTTTTTT.

The V call is TRBV28, the J call TRBJ1-2; D is unresolved. Trimming removed 2 bases from V and 4 bases from J, with 14 bases in between. Per germline, CDR1 MDHEN and CDR2 SYDVKM. The CDR3 totals 15 residues. The DNA of the CDR3 is TGTGCCAGCAGTTTAAGGCCCTCCCAACTCTATGGCTACACCTTC. Translated, it gives CASSLRPSQLYGYTF.

The chain is built from TRBV10-3 and TRBJ1-6; no reliable D call. V was pared by 7 bases and J by 2 bases, with 9 bases between. In germline, CDR1 is ENHRY, CDR2 SYGVKD. The CDR3 is 14 residues long. In DNA form, the CDR3 reads TGTGCCATCAATCAGCAAGCCTATAATTCACCCCTCCACTTT. Translating gives CAINQQAYNSPLHF.

The chain is built from TRBV12-3 or TRBV12-4 and TRBJ2-5, with unresolved D. V lost 8 bases and J lost 5, with 12 bases in between. CDR3 length: 12 residues. The DNA for the CDR3 is TGTGCCAGCTTTCGAGTGGGGGAGACCCAGTACTTC. Translation: CASFRVGETQYF.

J is TRBJ2-1 and V is TRBV27; 10 bases match TRBD2. V dropped 2 bases and J dropped 9; count of bases not matched to a gene: 7. The CDR3 extends over 15 amino acids. Germline CDR1 reads MNHEY; CDR2 reads SMNVEV (reference sequence). CDR3 bases: TGTGCCAGCAGTTTAAGACTAGCGGGCCCTAGTGAGCAGTTCTTC. Amino acids: CASSLRLAGPSEQFF.

This clonotype was detected a few times. The chain links TRBV20-1 to TRBJ2-5; the D gene is possibly TRBD2 (5 bases). In germline, CDR1 is DFQATT, CDR2 SNEGSKA (reference sequence). The CDR3 length is 12 residues. Trimming cost V 6 bases and J 5 bases, with 13 bases left between them. CDR3: CSATEGTETQYF. As DNA, the CDR3 is TGCAGTGCCACAGAGGGAACCGAGACCCAGTACTTC.

This clonotype was seen ten or more times. The chain recombines TRBV12-3 or TRBV12-4 with TRBJ2-7, with TRBD2 matching 13 bases. The CDR3 is made up of 15 amino acids. Trimming at V came to 6 bases and at J to 3 bases, leaving 5 bases not matched to a gene. The CDR3 reads CASRGGLAGVYEQYF. The CDR3 nucleotides read TGTGCCAGCAGAGGAGGACTAGCGGGAGTCTACGAGCAGTACTTC.

The chain links TRBV2 to TRBJ1-4; unclear D gene. CDR1 is SNHLY, CDR2 FYNNEI, per germline. The CDR3 spans 13 residues. V dropped 6 bases and J dropped 8 bases, with 13 bases sitting between them. In nucleotides, the CDR3 is TGTGCCAGCAGGAGGCGGGGTACGGAAAAACTGTTTTTT. This translates into CASRRRGTEKLFF.

V is TRBV28 and J is TRBJ2-7, with 8 bases lining up with TRBD2. The CDR3 spans 16 residues. The germline gives CDR1 MDHEN, CDR2 SYDVKM. V gave up 3 bases and J gave up 7 bases; unmatched junction bases: 14. The CDR3, as DNA: TGTGCCAGCAGTTTGGGTGCTGCAGCGGGAGTTGGTGAGCAGTACTTC. It encodes CASSLGAAAGVGEQYF.

This chain uses TRBV24-1 with TRBJ2-2; 8 nucleotides match TRBD1. V trimming: 8 bases; J trimming: 4 bases; junction bases outside the gene matches: 2. Germline V gives CDR1 KGHDR, CDR2 SFDVKD. This CDR3 region has 13 residues. The CDR3 DNA is TGTGCCACCAAGGACAGGGCCACCGGGGAGCTGTTTTTT. This sequence encodes CATKDRATGELFF.

The CDR3 nucleotides are TGTGCCAGCAGGTCCTACATGGGGGGAGACACTGAAGCTTTCTTT. It codes for CASRSYMGGDTEAFF. This chain connects TRBV3-1 to TRBJ1-1; the D gene is possibly TRBD1 (5 bases). The CDR3 is made up of 15 amino acids. Germline values: CDR1 LGHDT, CDR2 YNNKEL (reference sequence). V gave up 6 bases and J gave up 3 bases, with 17 bases separating them.

This clonotype appeared a few times. The chain recombines TRBV4-1 with TRBJ1-2; a possible D gene is TRBD1 (5 bases). The CDR3 has 15 amino acids. Germline values: CDR1 MGHRA, CDR2 YSYEKL. With 5 bases removed from V and 6 bases from J, the gap between germline ends came to 19 bases. CDR3: CASSSYLGDFNGYTF. CDR3 DNA: TGCGCCAGCAGCTCCTATTTGGGGGACTTCAATGGCTACACCTTC.